This is a list of T cell receptor beta chains from one sample in a study of blood T cell repertoires in COVID-19. Profiled with immunoSEQ multiplex PCR; TCRdb holds only in-frame clones, not every one. The data show under 300,000 clones, with roughly 90% seen just once and around 0.78% held by the top ten. The sequenced sample consisted of peripheral blood. These receptors were taken from a woman in her 30s with acute or convalescent COVID-19. Both conserved end residues are part of each CDR3. D genes are given only for firm matches. Size values are once, few and many counts, or a class for expanded clones, and some rows have none.

clone_size j_call d_call v_call cdr3_aa cdr3_nt
few TRBJ2-2 NA TRBV19 CASGRVPGELFF TGTGCCAGCGGGAGAGTTCCCGGGGAGCTGTTTTTT
once TRBJ1-4 TRBD1 TRBV5-8 CASSFRTGNEKLFF TGTGCCAGCAGCTTCAGGACAGGGAATGAAAAACTGTTTTTT
NA TRBJ2-7 NA TRBV5-4 CASSLVGRVYEQYF TGTGCCAGCAGCTTGGTGGGCAGGGTCTACGAGCAGTACTTC
NA TRBJ2-3 TRBD2 TRBV9 CASSPRTSGREDTQYF TGTGCCAGCAGCCCGAGGACTAGCGGGAGAGAAGATACGCAGTATTTT
NA TRBJ2-1 NA TRBV7-8 CASSLLGTGSSYNEQFF TGTGCCAGCAGCTTACTCGGGACTGGGAGCTCCTACAATGAGCAGTTCTTC
NA TRBJ2-6 NA TRBV5-1 CASSLGTNVLTF TGCGCCAGCAGCCTAGGAACCAACGTCCTGACTTTC
NA TRBJ2-7 TRBD2 TRBV25-1 CASSDGGVVHEQYF TGTGCCAGCAGTGACGGGGGGGTTGTCCACGAGCAGTACTTC
NA TRBJ2-1 NA TRBV11-2 CASSLTGQIYNEQFF TGTGCCAGCAGCTTAACGGGTCAGATCTACAATGAGCAGTTCTTC
few TRBJ2-7 TRBD2 TRBV4-3 CASSHSGGKPQYF TGCGCCAGCAGCCACTCCGGGGGGAAGCCGCAGTACTTC
NA TRBJ1-1 TRBD1 TRBV7-2 CASSPDRGRTEAFF TGTGCCAGCAGCCCAGACAGGGGGCGGACTGAAGCTTTCTTT
NA TRBJ2-5 TRBD2 TRBV5-4 CASRLGLAQETQYF TGTGCCAGCAGGTTGGGACTAGCGCAAGAGACCCAGTACTTC
NA TRBJ1-6 NA TRBV19 CASSMVYDINSPLHF TGTGCCAGTAGTATGGTCTACGATATTAATTCACCCCTCCACTTT
NA TRBJ2-4 TRBD1 TRBV29-1 CSVVTGGPNIQYF TGCAGCGTTGTTACAGGGGGCCCGAACATTCAGTACTTC
NA TRBJ1-2 NA TRBV30 CAWSEGGGYGYTF TGTGCCTGGAGCGAGGGTGGTGGTTATGGCTACACCTTC
NA TRBJ2-7 TRBD2 TRBV6-2/TRBV6-3 CASSSRTSGTGSYEQYF TGTGCCAGCAGTTCACGGACTAGCGGGACGGGCTCCTACGAGCAGTACTTC
NA TRBJ2-1 TRBD1 TRBV7-2 CASSQRTGFSYNEQFF TGTGCCAGCAGCCAGCGGACAGGGTTTTCCTACAATGAGCAGTTCTTC
NA TRBJ1-2 NA TRBV14 CASSFRQTYYGYTF TGTGCCAGCAGCTTTCGACAGACTTATTATGGCTACACCTTC
NA TRBJ2-7 TRBD2 TRBV30 CAWTGTSGSSYEQYF TGTGCCTGGACCGGGACTAGCGGGAGCTCCTACGAGCAGTACTTC
NA TRBJ2-6 TRBD1 TRBV6-1 CASSGRTGYSGANVLTF TGTGCCAGCAGTGGCCGGACAGGGTACAGTGGGGCCAACGTCCTGACTTTC
NA TRBJ2-7 NA TRBV24-1 CATSGAGQGGEQYF TGTGCCACCAGTGGGGCAGGTCAAGGGGGCGAGCAGTACTTC
once TRBJ2-7 NA TRBV5-4 CASSIQGSDYEQYF TGTGCCAGCAGCATACAGGGATCAGACTACGAGCAGTACTTC
NA TRBJ2-7 TRBD2 TRBV19 CASSLVAGGYEQYF TGTGCCAGTAGTTTGGTAGCGGGGGGCTACGAGCAGTACTTC
NA TRBJ2-1 TRBD2 TRBV11-2 CASSLLRGGLYNEQFF TGTGCCAGCAGCTTACTTCGGGGGGGGCTTTACAATGAGCAGTTCTTC
NA TRBJ1-2 NA TRBV29-1 CSGGEGRGYGYTF TGCAGCGGAGGTGAGGGCAGGGGCTATGGCTACACCTTC
NA TRBJ1-2 TRBD1 TRBV9 CASSVDRGRNDGYTF TGTGCCAGCAGCGTGGACAGGGGGCGGAATGATGGCTACACCTTC
NA TRBJ1-3 NA TRBV6-5 CASSQKGGGGNTIYF TGTGCCAGCAGTCAAAAGGGTGGAGGGGGAAACACCATATATTTT
NA TRBJ2-7 TRBD2 TRBV6-2/TRBV6-3 CASSQRTLAEVYEQYF TGTGCCAGCAGTCAAAGAACACTAGCGGAGGTCTACGAGCAGTACTTC
NA TRBJ2-3 NA TRBV21-1 CASSPATGGSSTDTQYF TGTGCCAGCAGCCCAGCGACGGGAGGGAGTAGCACAGATACGCAGTATTTT
NA TRBJ2-1 NA TRBV24-1 CATSDPGQNEQFF TGTGCCACCAGTGACCCCGGACAGAATGAGCAGTTCTTC
NA TRBJ1-1 TRBD1 TRBV6-5 CASSYNRGTEAFF TGTGCCAGCAGTTACAACAGGGGAACTGAAGCTTTCTTT
NA TRBJ1-2 NA TRBV2 CASVGGAGDNYGYTF TGTGCCAGTGTGGGGGGCGCGGGGGATAACTATGGCTACACCTTC
NA TRBJ2-1 TRBD2 TRBV19 CASSMFEGLAGIYNEQFF TGTGCCAGTAGTATGTTCGAAGGACTAGCGGGGATCTACAATGAGCAGTTCTTC
NA TRBJ2-7 NA TRBV9 CASSVATEPHEQYF TGTGCCAGCAGCGTAGCTACGGAGCCCCACGAGCAGTACTTC
NA TRBJ2-1 TRBD1 TRBV19 CASSYTPVGTGPYNEQFF TGTGCCAGTAGTTACACCCCGGTAGGGACAGGGCCCTACAATGAGCAGTTCTTC
NA TRBJ2-1 NA TRBV12-5 CASGRGTNYNEQFF TGTGCTAGTGGTAGGGGGACAAACTACAATGAGCAGTTCTTC
NA TRBJ1-5 TRBD1 TRBV30 CAWSRDRLYQPQHF TGTGCCTGGAGCCGGGACAGGCTATATCAGCCCCAGCATTTT
NA TRBJ2-2 TRBD2 TRBV6-5 CASSPLAGGSGELFF TGTGCCAGCAGCCCCCTAGCGGGAGGCTCCGGGGAGCTGTTTTTT
NA TRBJ1-5 NA TRBV19 CASSIGGINQPQHF TGTGCCAGTAGTATCGGAGGGATCAATCAGCCCCAGCATTTT
NA TRBJ2-7 TRBD1 TRBV11-2 CASSLGPGDSLSSYEQYF TGTGCCAGCAGCTTAGGGCCTGGGGACAGTCTTTCCTCCTACGAGCAGTACTTC
NA TRBJ2-2 TRBD2 TRBV3-1/TRBV3-2 CASSPRAAGVGELFF TGTGCCAGCAGCCCACGGGCAGCGGGAGTGGGGGAGCTGTTTTTT